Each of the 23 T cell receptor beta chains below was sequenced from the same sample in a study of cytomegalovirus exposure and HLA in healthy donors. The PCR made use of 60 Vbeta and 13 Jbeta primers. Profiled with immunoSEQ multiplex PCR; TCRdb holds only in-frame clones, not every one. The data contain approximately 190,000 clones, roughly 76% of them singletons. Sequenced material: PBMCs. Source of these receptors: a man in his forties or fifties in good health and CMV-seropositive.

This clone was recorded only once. The CDR3 DNA is TGTGCCAGCAGCTTAGCGTCAGTTAGCAATCAGCCCCAGCATTTT. Protein product: CASSLASVSNQPQHF. The chain couples TRBV7-8 to TRBJ1-5, with D unclear. CDR1 and CDR2 from the germline V gene are SGHVS and FQNEAQ. Deletions cut 0 bases from V and 0 bases from J, with 6 bases between. The CDR3 consists of 15 residues.

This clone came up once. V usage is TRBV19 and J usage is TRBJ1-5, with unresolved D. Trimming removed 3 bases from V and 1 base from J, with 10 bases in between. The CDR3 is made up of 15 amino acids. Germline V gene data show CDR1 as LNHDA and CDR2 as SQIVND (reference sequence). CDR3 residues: CASSIAATSNQPQHF. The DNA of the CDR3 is TGTGCCAGTAGTATCGCGGCAACAAGCAATCAGCCCCAGCATTTT.

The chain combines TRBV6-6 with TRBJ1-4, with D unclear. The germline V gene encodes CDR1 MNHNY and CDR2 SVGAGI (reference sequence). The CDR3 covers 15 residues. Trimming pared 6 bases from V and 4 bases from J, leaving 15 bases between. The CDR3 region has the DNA TGTGCCAGCAGCGGTAGAAGTCTCCTTAATGAAAAACTGTTTTTT. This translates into CASSGRSLLNEKLFF.

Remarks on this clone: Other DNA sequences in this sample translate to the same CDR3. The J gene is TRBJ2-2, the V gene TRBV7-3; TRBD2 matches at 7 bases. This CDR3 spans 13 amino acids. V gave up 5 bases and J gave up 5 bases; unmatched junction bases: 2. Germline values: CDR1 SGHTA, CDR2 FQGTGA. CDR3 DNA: TGTGCCAGCAGCCTGGGAGGGACCGGGGAGCTGTTTTTT. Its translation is CASSLGGTGELFF.

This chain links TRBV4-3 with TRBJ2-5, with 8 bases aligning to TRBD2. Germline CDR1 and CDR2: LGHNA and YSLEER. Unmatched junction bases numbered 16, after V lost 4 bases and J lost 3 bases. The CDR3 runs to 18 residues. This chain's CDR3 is CASSLSGGRGAGEETQYF. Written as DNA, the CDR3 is TGCGCCAGCAGCCTCTCGGGAGGGAGGGGCGCGGGAGAAGAGACCCAGTACTTC.

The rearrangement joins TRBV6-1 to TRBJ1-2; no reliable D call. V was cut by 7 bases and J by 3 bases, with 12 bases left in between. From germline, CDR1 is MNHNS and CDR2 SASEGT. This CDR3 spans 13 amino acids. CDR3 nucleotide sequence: TGTGCCAGCAATAGAGGGAGAGACTATGGCTACACCTTC. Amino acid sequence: CASNRGRDYGYTF.

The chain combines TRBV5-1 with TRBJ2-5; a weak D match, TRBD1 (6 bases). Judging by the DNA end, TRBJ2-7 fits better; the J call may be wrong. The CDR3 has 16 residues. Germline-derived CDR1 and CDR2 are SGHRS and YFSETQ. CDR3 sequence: CASSLGRQVLSYEQYF. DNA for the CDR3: TGCGCCAGCAGCTTGGGTCGACAGGTCCTCTCCTACGAGCAGTACTTC.

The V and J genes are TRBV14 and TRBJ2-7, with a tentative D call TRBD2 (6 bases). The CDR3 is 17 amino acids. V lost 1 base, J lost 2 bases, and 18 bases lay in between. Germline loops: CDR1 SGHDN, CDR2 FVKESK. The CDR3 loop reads CASSQGGELGVPYEQYF. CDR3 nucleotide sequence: TGTGCCAGCAGCCAAGGCGGGGAACTCGGAGTTCCCTACGAGCAGTACTTC. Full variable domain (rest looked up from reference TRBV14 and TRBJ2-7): EAGVTQFPSHSVIEKGQTVTLRCDPISGHDNLYWYRRVMGKEIKFLLHFVKESKQDESGMPNNRFLAERTGGTYSTLKVQPAELEDSGVYFCASSQGGELGVPYEQYFGPGTRLTVT.

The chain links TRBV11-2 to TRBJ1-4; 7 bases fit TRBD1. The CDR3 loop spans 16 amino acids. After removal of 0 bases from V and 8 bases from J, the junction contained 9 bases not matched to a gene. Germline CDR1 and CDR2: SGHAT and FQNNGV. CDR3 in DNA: TGTGCCAGCAGCTTAGATTCGAGGGGGCCTGCGGAAAAACTGTTTTTT. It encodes CASSLDSRGPAEKLFF.

Here the CDR3 DNA reads TGTGCCAGCAGCGTAGGCTACCGCCCGAGGGAAAAACTGTTTTTT. Protein: CASSVGYRPREKLFF. The rearrangement joins TRBV9 to TRBJ1-4; no clear D gene. From germline, CDR1 is SGDLS and CDR2 YYNGEE. The CDR3 loop spans 15 amino acids. Between the trimmed V and J ends, which lost 0 bases and 8 bases, there was a span of 14 bases. Full variable domain (remainder filled in from reference TRBV9 and TRBJ1-4): DSGVTQTPKHLITATGQRVTLRCSPRSGDLSVYWYQQSLDQGLQFLIQYYNGEERAKGNILERFSAQQFPDLHSELNLSSLELGDSALYFCASSVGYRPREKLFFGSGTQLSVL.

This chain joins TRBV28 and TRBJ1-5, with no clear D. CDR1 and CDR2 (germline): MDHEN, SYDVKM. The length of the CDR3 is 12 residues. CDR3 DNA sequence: TGTGCGATCGAGGGCTACGATCAGCCCCAGCATTTT. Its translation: CAIEGYDQPQHF.

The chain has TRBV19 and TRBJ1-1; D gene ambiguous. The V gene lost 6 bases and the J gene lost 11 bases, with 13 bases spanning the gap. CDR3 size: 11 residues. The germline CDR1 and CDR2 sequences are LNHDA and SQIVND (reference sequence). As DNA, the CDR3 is TGTGCCAGTAGAACGGTGGGCGTGGCTTTCTTT. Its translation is CASRTVGVAFF.

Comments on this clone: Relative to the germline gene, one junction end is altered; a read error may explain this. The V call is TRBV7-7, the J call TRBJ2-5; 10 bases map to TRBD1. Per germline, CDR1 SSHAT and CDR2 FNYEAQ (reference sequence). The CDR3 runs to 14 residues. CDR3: CASSPDRGRETQYF. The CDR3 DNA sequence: TGTGCTAGCAGCCCCGACAGGGGGCGGGAGACCCAGTACTTC. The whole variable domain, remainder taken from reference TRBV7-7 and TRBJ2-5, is GAGVSQSPRYKVTKRGQDVTLRCDPISSHATLYWYQQALGQGPEFLTYFNYEAQPDKSGLPSDRFSAERPEGSISTLTIQRTEQRDSAMYRCASSPDRGRETQYFGPGTRLLVL.

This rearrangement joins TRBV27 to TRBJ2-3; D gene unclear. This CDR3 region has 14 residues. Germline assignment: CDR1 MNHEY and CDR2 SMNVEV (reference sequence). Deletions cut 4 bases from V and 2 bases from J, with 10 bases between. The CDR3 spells CASSYGLITDTQYF. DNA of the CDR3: TGTGCCAGCAGTTATGGCTTGATCACAGATACGCAGTATTTT.

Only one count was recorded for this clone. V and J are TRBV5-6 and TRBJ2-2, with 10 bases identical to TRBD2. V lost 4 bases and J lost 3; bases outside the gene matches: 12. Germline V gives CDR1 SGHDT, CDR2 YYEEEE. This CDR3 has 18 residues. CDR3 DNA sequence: TGTGCCAGCAGCCACAGCTGGGGGACTAGCGTATACACCGGGGAGCTGTTTTTT. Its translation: CASSHSWGTSVYTGELFF.

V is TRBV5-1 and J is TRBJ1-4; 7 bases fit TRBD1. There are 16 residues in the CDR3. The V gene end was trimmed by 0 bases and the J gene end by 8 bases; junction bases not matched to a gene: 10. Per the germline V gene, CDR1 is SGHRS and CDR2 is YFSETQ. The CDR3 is CASSLGRQGSDEKLFF. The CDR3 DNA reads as TGCGCCAGCAGCTTGGGGAGACAGGGATCGGACGAAAAACTGTTTTTT.

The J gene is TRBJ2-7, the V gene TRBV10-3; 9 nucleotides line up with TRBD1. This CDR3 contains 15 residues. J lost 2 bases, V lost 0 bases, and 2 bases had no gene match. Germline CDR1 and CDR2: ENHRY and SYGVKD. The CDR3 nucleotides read TGTGCCATCAGTGAGTCCGGGACAGGGACCTACGAGCAGTACTTC. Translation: CAISESGTGTYEQYF.

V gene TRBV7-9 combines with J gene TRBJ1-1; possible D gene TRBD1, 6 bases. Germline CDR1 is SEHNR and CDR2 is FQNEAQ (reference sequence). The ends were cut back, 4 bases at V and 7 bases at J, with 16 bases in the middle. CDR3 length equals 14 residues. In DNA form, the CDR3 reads TGTGCCAGCAGCTACGGAACAGGGTTCGGTGAAGCTTTCTTT. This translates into CASSYGTGFGEAFF.

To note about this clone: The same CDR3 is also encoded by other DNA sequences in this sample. The CDR3 nucleotides read TGTGCCAGCAGCTCGACAGTAGCTGGCTACACCTTC. The encoded protein is CASSSTVAGYTF. This chain uses TRBV28 with TRBJ1-2; D perhaps matches TRBD1 (5 bases). From germline, CDR1 is MDHEN and CDR2 SYDVKM. V was trimmed by 6 bases and J by 7 bases, leaving 12 bases between them. CDR3 length: 12 amino acids.

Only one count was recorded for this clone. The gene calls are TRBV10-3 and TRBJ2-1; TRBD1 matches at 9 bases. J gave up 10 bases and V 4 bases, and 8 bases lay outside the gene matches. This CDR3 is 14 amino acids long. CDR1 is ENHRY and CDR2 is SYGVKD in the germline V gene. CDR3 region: CAISGETGGNEQFF. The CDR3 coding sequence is TGTGCCATCAGTGGGGAGACAGGGGGTAACGAGCAGTTCTTC.

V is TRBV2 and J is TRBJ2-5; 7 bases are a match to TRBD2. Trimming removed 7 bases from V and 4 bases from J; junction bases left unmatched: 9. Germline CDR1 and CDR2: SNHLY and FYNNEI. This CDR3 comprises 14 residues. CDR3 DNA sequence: TGTGCCAGCACCCCTCTGGGGGGGGGAGAGACCCAGTACTTC. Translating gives CASTPLGGGETQYF.

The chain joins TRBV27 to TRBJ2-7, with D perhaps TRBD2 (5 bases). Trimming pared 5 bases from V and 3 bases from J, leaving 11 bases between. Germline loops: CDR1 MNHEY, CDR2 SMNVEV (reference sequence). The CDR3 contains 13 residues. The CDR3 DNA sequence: TGTGCCAGCAGTCCGAGGGAGCTCTACGAGCAGTACTTC. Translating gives CASSPRELYEQYF.

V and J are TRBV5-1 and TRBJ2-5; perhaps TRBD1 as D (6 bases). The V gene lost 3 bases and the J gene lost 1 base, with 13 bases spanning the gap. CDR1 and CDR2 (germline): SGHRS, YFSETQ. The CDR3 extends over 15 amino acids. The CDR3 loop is CASSWGTTGQETQYF. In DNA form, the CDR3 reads TGCGCCAGCAGCTGGGGGACAACGGGCCAAGAGACCCAGTACTTC.